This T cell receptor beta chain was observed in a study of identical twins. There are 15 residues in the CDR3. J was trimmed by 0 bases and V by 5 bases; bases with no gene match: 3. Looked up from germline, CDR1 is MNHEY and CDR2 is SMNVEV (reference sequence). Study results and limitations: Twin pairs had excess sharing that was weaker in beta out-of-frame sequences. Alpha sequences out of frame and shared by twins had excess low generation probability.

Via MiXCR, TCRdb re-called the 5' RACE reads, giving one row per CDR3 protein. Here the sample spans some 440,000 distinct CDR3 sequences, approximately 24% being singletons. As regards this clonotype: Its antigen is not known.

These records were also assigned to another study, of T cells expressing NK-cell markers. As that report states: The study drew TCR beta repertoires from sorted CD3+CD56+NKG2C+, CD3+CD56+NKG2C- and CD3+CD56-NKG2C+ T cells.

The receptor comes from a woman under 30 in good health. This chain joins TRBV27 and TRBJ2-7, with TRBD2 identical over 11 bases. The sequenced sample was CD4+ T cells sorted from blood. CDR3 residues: CASSPGLAASYEQYF. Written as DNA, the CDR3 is TGTGCCAGCAGTCCGGGACTAGCGGCCTCCTACGAGCAGTACTTC.